Listed below are T cell receptor beta chains from one sample, sequenced in a study of post-analysis software for immune sequencing data. In TCRdb, the PCR reads were re-called with MiXCR into one record per CDR3 protein. The sample shows under 650,000 distinct CDR3 sequences, about 44% of them seen only once. The sequenced sample consisted of blood. The receptors derive from a girl between 10 and 17 years old with multiple sclerosis. CDR3s include the opening cysteine and the closing phenylalanine or tryptophan. The order of the fields is CDR3 DNA, CDR3 protein, J gene, D gene, V gene, clone size. The D gene is left open where the match is weak. Some rows mark clone size as missing; the rest say once, few, many or name a class of expanded clone.

TGTGCCAGCAGTTTAACTGGGACAGATCAGCCCCAGCATTTT CASSLTGTDQPQHF TRBJ1-5 TRBD1 TRBV12-3/TRBV12-4 NA
TGTGCCAGCAGGTTCCCGCGACTAGCGGCCCATGATACGCAGTATTTT CASRFPRLAAHDTQYF TRBJ2-3 TRBD2 TRBV12-3/TRBV12-4 NA
TGTGCCAGCAGTTCCCCCCTGGGGTCTAGCGGGGCCACAGATACGCAGTATTTT CASSSPLGSSGATDTQYF TRBJ2-3 TRBD2 TRBV6-5 NA
TGTGCCAGCAGCCCTTCCTTAGAGGGCGAGCAGTACTTC CASSPSLEGEQYF TRBJ2-7 NA TRBV11-2 few
TGCGCCAGCAGCCAAGTTCCAGATACGCAGTATTTT CASSQVPDTQYF TRBJ2-3 NA TRBV4-1 NA
TGTGCCAGCAGTTTAGCGCGGGGGCCGCCGGATACTGAAGCTTTCTTT CASSLARGPPDTEAFF TRBJ1-1 NA TRBV12-3/TRBV12-4 NA
TGCAGTGCTGGACAGACAGGGAGATCTTACGAGCAGTACTTC CSAGQTGRSYEQYF TRBJ2-7 TRBD1 TRBV20-1 NA
TGCAGTGCTAGAGCGGGAGTTAAATCAAGCGAGCAGTACTTC CSARAGVKSSEQYF TRBJ2-7 NA TRBV20-1 few
TGTGCCAGCAGCTTATTGATGGCCACTGAAGCTTTCTTT CASSLLMATEAFF TRBJ1-1 NA TRBV7-2 NA
TGTGCCAGCAGCCACCAGGGGGGACAGGGGGTCTACGAGCAGTACTTC CASSHQGGQGVYEQYF TRBJ2-7 TRBD1 TRBV3-1 NA
TGTGCCAGCAGCCCATTGATACAGGGGAGCACAGATACGCAGTATTTT CASSPLIQGSTDTQYF TRBJ2-3 TRBD1 TRBV5-5 NA
TGTGCCAGCAGCGTACTAGCGGGGGTACCCGATACGCAGTATTTT CASSVLAGVPDTQYF TRBJ2-3 TRBD2 TRBV9 NA
TGCAGCGTCTCCCAAGCCTATGGCTACACCTTC CSVSQAYGYTF TRBJ1-2 NA TRBV29-1 few
TGTGCCAGCAGCCCGGGACAGTCGCTTGGCTACACCTTC CASSPGQSLGYTF TRBJ1-2 TRBD1 TRBV12-3/TRBV12-4 NA
TGCGCCAGCAGCCAAGAAGAGGGGTCGGGACTAGCGGGGTACAATGAGCAGTTCTTC CASSQEEGSGLAGYNEQFF TRBJ2-1 TRBD2 TRBV4-1 NA
TGCAGTGCTACCGGACAGGGCGCAATGAACACTGAAGCTTTCTTT CSATGQGAMNTEAFF TRBJ1-1 TRBD1 TRBV20-1 many
TGTGCCAGCAGTCGCGGGGGCGCCGGGGAGGAGACCCAGTACTTC CASSRGGAGEETQYF TRBJ2-5 NA TRBV27 NA
TGTGCCAGCAGTTTACCCTCCCCTGGGGCCAACGTCCTGACTTTC CASSLPSPGANVLTF TRBJ2-6 NA TRBV28 few
TGTGCCAGCAGTTTAAGCTTAGTCGGGTACGAGCAGTACTTC CASSLSLVGYEQYF TRBJ2-7 NA TRBV12-3/TRBV12-4 NA
TGTGCCAGCAGCGTAGCTTGGGGAACCGAGCAGTACTTC CASSVAWGTEQYF TRBJ2-7 NA TRBV9 few
TGTGCCAGCAGTGTTTGGCAGGGGAGGGATGGCTACACCTTC CASSVWQGRDGYTF TRBJ1-2 NA TRBV12-3/TRBV12-4 NA
TGTGCCAGCAGCGTAAAGGTTGGGAACACTGAAGCTTTCTTT CASSVKVGNTEAFF TRBJ1-1 NA TRBV7-3 NA
TGTGCCAGCAGCTTAGGACACCCCTACGAGCAGTACTTC CASSLGHPYEQYF TRBJ2-7 NA TRBV7-3 NA
TGTGCCAGCAGTCCACGGGCAGGGGGTCCCACTGAAGCTTTCTTT CASSPRAGGPTEAFF TRBJ1-1 TRBD1 TRBV12-3/TRBV12-4 few
TGCGCCAGCAGCGAAGACCCGACAGGGAACTATGGCTACACCTTC CASSEDPTGNYGYTF TRBJ1-2 TRBD1 TRBV5-1 NA
TGTGCCAGCAGTTTAGGGACAGCCACAGCTAACTATGGCTACACCTTC CASSLGTATANYGYTF TRBJ1-2 NA TRBV12-3/TRBV12-4 NA
TGCGCCAGCAGGGAAGGGGTCTATGGCTACACCTTC CASREGVYGYTF TRBJ1-2 NA TRBV5-1 few
TGCAGTGCTTGGGGGCGACTAGCGGCCCTTCGGGGGGCGGGAGAGACCCAGTACTTC CSAWGRLAALRGAGETQYF TRBJ2-5 TRBD2 TRBV20-1 NA
TGCGCCAGCAGTGCGGGGGTCTTAGGAGAGACCCAGTACTTC CASSAGVLGETQYF TRBJ2-5 TRBD2 TRBV5-1 NA
TGTGCCAGCAGCTCAGGATGGGGCGGGGGAGGCCAAGAGACCCAGTACTTC CASSSGWGGGGQETQYF TRBJ2-5 TRBD2 TRBV7-6 NA
TGTGCCAGCAGCATGGGAGGCAGCGCCCACTACGAGCAGTACTTC CASSMGGSAHYEQYF TRBJ2-7 NA TRBV6-6 NA
TGTGCCAGCAGGAGGGGGGCGGATACGCAGTATTTT CASRRGADTQYF TRBJ2-3 NA TRBV6-5 NA
TGTGCCAGCAAGTTAGCTCAACACTCTGGGGCTGAGCAGTTCTTC CASKLAQHSGAEQFF TRBJ2-1 NA TRBV2 NA
TGTGCCAGCAGCCCTATAAGTCCTAGCGGGGGAGGCCCGACCGGGGAGCTGTTTTTT CASSPISPSGGGPTGELFF TRBJ2-2 TRBD2 TRBV11-2 NA
TGTGCCAGCAGCCGATCAGGGGGCCACAATGAGCAGTTCTTC CASSRSGGHNEQFF TRBJ2-1 TRBD1 TRBV7-9 once
TGTGCCAGCAGTTTATATCCGGGAACGGACGAGCAGTACTTC CASSLYPGTDEQYF TRBJ2-7 NA TRBV28 NA
TGTGCCAGCAGCTTATCCGGCGTGTGGTACGAGCAGTACTTC CASSLSGVWYEQYF TRBJ2-7 NA TRBV7-9 NA
TGTGCCAGCAGCCTAGGCAGGTCCGGTTCACCCCTCCACTTT CASSLGRSGSPLHF TRBJ1-6 NA TRBV27 NA
TGTGCCAGCTTCGACTCGGCGGTTCGCACAGATACGCAGTATTTT CASFDSAVRTDTQYF TRBJ2-3 NA TRBV18 NA
TGTGCCAGCAGGTCGGGACAGAACTATGGCTACACCTTC CASRSGQNYGYTF TRBJ1-2 TRBD1 TRBV12-3/TRBV12-4 few
TGTGCCAGCACCCTGACAGGGGGAATTAGCACAGATACTCAGTATTTT CASTLTGGISTDTQYF TRBJ2-3 TRBD1 TRBV9 few
TGCGCCAGCAGTAAGGGTCTAAAAGTGGGACAAGAGACCCAGTACTTC CASSKGLKVGQETQYF TRBJ2-5 NA TRBV5-1 NA
TGTGCCACCAGTGATTTTGCCGGGAACGGGGCAGATACGCAGTATTTT CATSDFAGNGADTQYF TRBJ2-3 NA TRBV24-1 few
TGCGCCAGCAGCCTCGCGGGGTACGCGAACACCGGGGAGCTGTTTTTT CASSLAGYANTGELFF TRBJ2-2 NA TRBV5-1 NA
TGCGCCAGCAGCTCTAGGACTAGCGGGGCAAGCTCCTACGAGCAGTACTTC CASSSRTSGASSYEQYF TRBJ2-7 TRBD2 TRBV5-1 few
TGTGCCAGCAGCCAGTGGGGGAACTATGGCTACACCTTC CASSQWGNYGYTF TRBJ1-2 NA TRBV3-1 NA
TGTGCCATCAAAGGACGGGACAATGAGCAGTTCTTC CAIKGRDNEQFF TRBJ2-1 NA TRBV10-3 NA
TGCAGTGCTAGAGTTCCGGTCGACAGGGGCTATGGCTACACCTTC CSARVPVDRGYGYTF TRBJ1-2 TRBD1 TRBV20-1 NA
TGCGCCAGCAGTGCTCGGGGACTAGCGGGTACAGATACGCAGTATTTT CASSARGLAGTDTQYF TRBJ2-3 TRBD2 TRBV4-1 once
TGTGCCAGCACCTCAGGAGGACAGCGAGAGACCCAGTACTTC CASTSGGQRETQYF TRBJ2-5 NA TRBV27 NA
TGTGCCAGCAGAATGAGGGCTAGCGGGGACATCTACAATGAGCAGTTCTTC CASRMRASGDIYNEQFF TRBJ2-1 TRBD2 TRBV6-1 NA
TGCAGCGGGAAGAGGGGGATAACCAGTCATGAGCAGTTCTTC CSGKRGITSHEQFF TRBJ2-1 NA TRBV29-1 few
TGCAGTGCGGGGGGGATGATTCTTAAAAATGAGCAGTTCTTC CSAGGMILKNEQFF TRBJ2-1 TRBD2 TRBV20-1 NA
TGCAGTGCTAGAAGGCCCGGAGATACGCAGTATTTT CSARRPGDTQYF TRBJ2-3 NA TRBV20-1 once
TGTGCCACCAGCAGACACGGGGAGGGGACGGACTACACCTTC CATSRHGEGTDYTF TRBJ1-2 NA TRBV15 NA
TGTGCCAGCAGTTCGGGGGGTGAAGCTTTCTTT CASSSGGEAFF TRBJ1-1 NA TRBV12-3/TRBV12-4 NA
TGCGCCAGCAGCGTTGACCCGGACGGGGCCGGAAGCGAGCAGTACTTC CASSVDPDGAGSEQYF TRBJ2-7 NA TRBV5-1 few
TGCGGTGCTACCCTAGCGGGAGCAGATACGCAGTATTTT CGATLAGADTQYF TRBJ2-3 TRBD2 TRBV20-1 NA
TGTGCCAGCAGTGTGGACCCAAGCCCCATCTACAATGAGCAGTTCTTC CASSVDPSPIYNEQFF TRBJ2-1 NA TRBV6-1 NA
TGTGCCAGCAGCTTAGTGCGGGGGGGAGAGACCCAGTACTTC CASSLVRGGETQYF TRBJ2-5 TRBD2 TRBV7-2 many